This TCR beta chain appears in the sequencing data of a study of blood T cell repertoires in COVID-19. Study at large: Sites across the United States, Italy and Spain contributed samples from acute and convalescent COVID-19. In each case, the material was cDNA or gDNA derived from T cells, B-cell-depleted T cells, or PBMCs.

Authors' methods: Reference gene primers were amplified, and this amplification served to estimate nucleated cell counts. Sequencing used immunoSEQ multiplex PCR; TCRdb keeps in-frame clones, though not all of them. The V and J calls and clone size are taken from that table; D and trimming were inferred from the DNA. The table includes roughly 96,000 clones, roughly 82% detected once. The CDR3 consists of 15 residues. Germline CDR1 and CDR2: LGHNA and YSLEER. V shed 1 base and J shed 3 bases, with 10 bases lying between them. This clone has just a few counts. The sample comprised peripheral blood. This chain joins TRBV4-3 and TRBJ2-1; maybe TRBD1 (7 bases). This TCR derives from a man of 80 years or more with acute or convalescent COVID-19. In nucleotides, the CDR3 is TGCGCCAGCAGCCAAGTCCAGGGGGGCTACAATGAGCAGTTCTTC. Translated: CASSQVQGGYNEQFF.